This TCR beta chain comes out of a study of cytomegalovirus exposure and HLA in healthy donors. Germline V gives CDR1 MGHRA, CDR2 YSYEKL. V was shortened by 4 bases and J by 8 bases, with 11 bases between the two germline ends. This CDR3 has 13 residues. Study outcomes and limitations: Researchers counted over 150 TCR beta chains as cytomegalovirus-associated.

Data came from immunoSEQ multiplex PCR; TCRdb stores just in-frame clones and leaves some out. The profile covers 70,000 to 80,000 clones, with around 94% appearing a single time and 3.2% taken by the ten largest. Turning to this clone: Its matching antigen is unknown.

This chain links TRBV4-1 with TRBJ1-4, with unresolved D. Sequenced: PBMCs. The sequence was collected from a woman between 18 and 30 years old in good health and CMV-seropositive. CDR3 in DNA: TGCGCCAGCAGCCCGAGTGCTTGGGAAAAACTGTTTTTT. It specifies CASSPSAWEKLFF.